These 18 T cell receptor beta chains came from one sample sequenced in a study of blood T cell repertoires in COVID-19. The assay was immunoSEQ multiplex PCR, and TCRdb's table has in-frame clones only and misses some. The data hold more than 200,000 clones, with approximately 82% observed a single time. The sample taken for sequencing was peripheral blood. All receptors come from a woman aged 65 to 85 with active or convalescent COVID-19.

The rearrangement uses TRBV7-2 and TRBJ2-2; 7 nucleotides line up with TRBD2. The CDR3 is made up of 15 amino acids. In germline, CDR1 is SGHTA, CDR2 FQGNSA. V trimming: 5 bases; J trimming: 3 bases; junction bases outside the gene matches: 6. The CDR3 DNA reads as TGTGCCAGCAGCCGCGGGGGAATTGACACCGGGGAGCTGTTTTTT. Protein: CASSRGGIDTGELFF.

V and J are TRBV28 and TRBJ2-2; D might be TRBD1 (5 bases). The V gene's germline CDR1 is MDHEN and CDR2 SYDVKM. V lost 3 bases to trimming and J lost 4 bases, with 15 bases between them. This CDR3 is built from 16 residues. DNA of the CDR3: TGTGCCAGCAGTTTCCTCTTAGGGGAAGGCACCGGGGAGCTGTTTTTT. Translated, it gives CASSFLLGEGTGELFF.

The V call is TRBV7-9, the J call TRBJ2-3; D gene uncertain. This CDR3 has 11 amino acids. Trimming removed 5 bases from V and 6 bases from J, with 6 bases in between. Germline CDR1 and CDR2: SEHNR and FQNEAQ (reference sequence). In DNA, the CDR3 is TGTGCCAGCAGCCTCCTGGATACGCAGTATTTT. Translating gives CASSLLDTQYF.

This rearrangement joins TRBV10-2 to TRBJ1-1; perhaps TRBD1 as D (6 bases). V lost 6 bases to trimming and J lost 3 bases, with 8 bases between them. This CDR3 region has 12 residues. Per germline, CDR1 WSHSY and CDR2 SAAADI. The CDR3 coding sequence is TGCGCCAGCAGAAAGGGGGACACTGAAGCTTTCTTT. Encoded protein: CASRKGDTEAFF.

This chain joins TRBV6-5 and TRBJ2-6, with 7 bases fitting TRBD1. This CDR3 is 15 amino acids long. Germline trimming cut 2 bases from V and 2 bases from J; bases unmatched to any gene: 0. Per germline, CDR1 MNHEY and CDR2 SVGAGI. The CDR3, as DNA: TGTGCCAGCAGTTACACAGGGGCTGGGGCCAACGTCCTGACTTTC. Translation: CASSYTGAGANVLTF.

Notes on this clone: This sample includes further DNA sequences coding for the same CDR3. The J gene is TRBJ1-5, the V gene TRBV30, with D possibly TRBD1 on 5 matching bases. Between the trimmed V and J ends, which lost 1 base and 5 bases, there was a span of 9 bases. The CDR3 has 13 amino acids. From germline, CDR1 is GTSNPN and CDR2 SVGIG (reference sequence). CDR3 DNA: TGTGCCTGGAGTGCTGGGGGGGATCAGCCCCAGCATTTT. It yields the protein CAWSAGGDQPQHF. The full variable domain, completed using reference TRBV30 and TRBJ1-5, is SQTIHQWPATLVQPVGSPLSLECTVEGTSNPNLYWYRQAAGRGLQLLFYSVGIGQISSEVPQNLSASRPQDRQFILSSKKLLLSDSGFYLCAWSAGGDQPQHFGDGTRLSIL.

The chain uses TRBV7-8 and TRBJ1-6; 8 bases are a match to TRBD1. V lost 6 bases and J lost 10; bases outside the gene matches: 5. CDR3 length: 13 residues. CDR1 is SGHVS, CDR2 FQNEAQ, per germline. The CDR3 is CASRGQGGSPLHF. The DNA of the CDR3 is TGTGCCAGCAGAGGACAGGGAGGATCACCCCTCCACTTT.

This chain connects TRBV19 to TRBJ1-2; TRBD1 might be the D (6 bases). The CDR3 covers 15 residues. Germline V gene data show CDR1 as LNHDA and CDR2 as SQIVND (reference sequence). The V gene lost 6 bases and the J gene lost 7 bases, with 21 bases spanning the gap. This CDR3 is CASSSRASGDPGYTF. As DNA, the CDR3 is TGTGCCAGTAGCTCTCGGGCCTCAGGGGACCCTGGCTACACCTTC.

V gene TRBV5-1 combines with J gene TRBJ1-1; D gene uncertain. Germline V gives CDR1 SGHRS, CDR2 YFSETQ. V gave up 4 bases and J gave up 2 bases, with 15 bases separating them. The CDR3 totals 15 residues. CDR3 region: CASSPGSGFNTEAFF. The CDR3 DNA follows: TGCGCCAGCAGCCCAGGCAGTGGGTTTAACACTGAAGCTTTCTTT. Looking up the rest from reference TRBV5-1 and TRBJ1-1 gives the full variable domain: KAGVTQTPRYLIKTRGQQVTLSCSPISGHRSVSWYQQTPGQGLQFLFEYFSETQRNKGNFPGRFSGRQFSNSRSEMNVSTLELGDSALYLCASSPGSGFNTEAFFGQGTRLTVV.

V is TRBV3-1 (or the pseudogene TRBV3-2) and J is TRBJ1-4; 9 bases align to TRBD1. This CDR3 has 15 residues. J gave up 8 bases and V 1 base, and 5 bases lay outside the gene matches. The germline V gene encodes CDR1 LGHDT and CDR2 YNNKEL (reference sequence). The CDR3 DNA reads TGTGCCAGCAGCCAAGCGGGGACAGGGATAGAAAAACTGTTTTTT. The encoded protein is CASSQAGTGIEKLFF.

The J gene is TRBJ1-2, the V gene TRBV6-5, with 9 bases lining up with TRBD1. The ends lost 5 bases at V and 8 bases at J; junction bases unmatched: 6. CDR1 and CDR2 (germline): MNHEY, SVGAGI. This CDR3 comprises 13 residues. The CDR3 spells CASSPQGARGYTF. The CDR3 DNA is TGTGCCAGCAGTCCACAGGGGGCTAGGGGCTACACCTTC.

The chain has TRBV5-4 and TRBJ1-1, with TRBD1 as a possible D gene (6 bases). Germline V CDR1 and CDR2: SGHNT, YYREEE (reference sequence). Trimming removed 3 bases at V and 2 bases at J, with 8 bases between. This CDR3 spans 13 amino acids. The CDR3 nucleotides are TGTGCCAGCAGCTCCGGGACAAACACTGAAGCTTTCTTT. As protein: CASSSGTNTEAFF.

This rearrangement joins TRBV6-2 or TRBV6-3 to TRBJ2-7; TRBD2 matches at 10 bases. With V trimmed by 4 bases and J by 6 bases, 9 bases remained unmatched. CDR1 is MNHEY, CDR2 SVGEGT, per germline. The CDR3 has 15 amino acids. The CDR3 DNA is TGTGCCAGCAGTTTCGTAGCGGGAGGCCTTTCCGAGCAGTACTTC. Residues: CASSFVAGGLSEQYF.

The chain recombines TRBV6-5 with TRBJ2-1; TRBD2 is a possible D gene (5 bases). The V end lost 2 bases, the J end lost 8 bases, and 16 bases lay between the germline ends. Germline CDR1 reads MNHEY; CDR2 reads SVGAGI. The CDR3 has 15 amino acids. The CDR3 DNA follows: TGTGCCAGCAGTTACGCAGGTGAGGGTGGCCATGAGCAGTTCTTC. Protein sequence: CASSYAGEGGHEQFF.

CDR3 residues: CASSRGTGGNEQFF. CDR3 nucleotides: TGTGCCAGCTCACGAGGGACAGGGGGCAATGAGCAGTTCTTC. J is TRBJ2-1 and V is TRBV18, with 11 bases fitting TRBD1. CDR3 length: 14 residues. Germline V CDR1 and CDR2: KGHSH, LQKENI. Trimming removed 4 bases from V and 6 bases from J; junction bases left unmatched: 2. The whole variable domain, filled in from reference TRBV18 and TRBJ2-1, reads NAGVMQNPRHLVRRRGQEARLRCSPMKGHSHVYWYRQLPEEGLKFMVYLQKENIIDESGMPKERFSAEFPKEGPSILRIQQVVRGDSAAYFCASSRGTGGNEQFFGPGTRLTVL.

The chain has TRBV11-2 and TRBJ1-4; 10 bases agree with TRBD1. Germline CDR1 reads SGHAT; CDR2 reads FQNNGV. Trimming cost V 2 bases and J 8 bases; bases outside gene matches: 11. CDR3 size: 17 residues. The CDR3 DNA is TGTGCCAGCAGCTTACTGAGACAGGGGGCCTTACTCGAAAAACTGTTTTTT. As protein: CASSLLRQGALLEKLFF.

The CDR3 DNA sequence: TGTGCCAGCAGAGCACCTCAGGGAGGTGAAAAACTGTTTTTT. Its translation is CASRAPQGGEKLFF. V gene TRBV2 combines with J gene TRBJ1-4; possibly TRBD1 for D (5 bases). CDR1 is SNHLY and CDR2 is FYNNEI in the germline V gene. This CDR3 comprises 14 residues. The ends were cut back, 6 bases at V and 7 bases at J, with 15 bases in the middle.

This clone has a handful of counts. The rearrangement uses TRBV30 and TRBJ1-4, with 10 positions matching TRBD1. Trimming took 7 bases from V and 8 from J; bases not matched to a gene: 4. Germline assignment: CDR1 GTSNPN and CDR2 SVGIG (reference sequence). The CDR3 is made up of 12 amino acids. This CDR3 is CALTGGEEKLFF. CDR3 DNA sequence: TGTGCCTTGACAGGGGGCGAAGAAAAACTGTTTTTT.